This record concerns one TCR beta chain sequence. What it binds is unknown. Per the germline V gene, CDR1 is SGDLS and CDR2 is YYNGEE. The CDR3 totals 15 residues. V was clipped by 3 bases and J by 1 base, with 14 bases between them. TCRdb's table, derived via immunoSEQ multiplex PCR, lists solely in-frame clones and lacks some. The data show approximately 340,000 clones, with 67% seen just once and just under 6.5% held by the top ten. This sample is drawn from a study of cytotoxic CD8 clonotypes in ibrutinib-treated CLL. Study-level findings and limits: T-cell clonality at baseline went above that of age-matched healthy donors and rose and fell with circulating CD8+ T-cell counts. With treatment, public clonotypes, which were uncommon, either contracted or remained stable.

V is TRBV9 and J is TRBJ2-7; tentative D call: TRBD2 (5 bases). Specimen: PBMCs, collected after 36 months of ibrutinib treatment. This receptor was taken from a human donor with chronic lymphocytic leukemia. The CDR3: CASSAEPRGSYEQYF. Written as DNA, the CDR3 is TGTGCCAGCAGCGCCGAGCCCCGGGGTTCCTACGAGCAGTACTTC.